This TCR beta chain is from a study of T cells in Graves' hyperthyroidism and ophthalmopathy. General observations from the study: Ophthalmopathy and stable hyperthyroidism were separated by a 13 V-J model.

The V gene's germline CDR1 is SGHAT and CDR2 FQNNGV. This CDR3 is 15 amino acids long. This clonotype was picked up a small number of times. Its antigen is currently unknown. An end of the junction differs from the germline gene, which may be a read error. It was RNA transcripts that yielded the amplified TCR beta CDR3 regions. First-round RT-PCR with HTBI primers amplified the TCR CDR3 region. TCRdb reanalysed the multiplex PCR reads using MiXCR and keeps one entry per CDR3 protein. The data show 300,000 to 400,000 distinct CDR3 sequences, around 14% seen once. This chain uses TRBV11-2 with TRBJ2-5; tentatively, D is TRBD2 (5 bases). The sequencing sample was made of blood. This TCR derives from a woman in her 30s with Graves' hyperthyroidism. The CDR3 here is CASRLGRRLQETQYF. As DNA, the CDR3 is TGTGCCAGCAGATTAGGCAGGAGGTTGCAAGAGACCCAGTACTTC. The complete variable domain, with remaining parts taken from reference TRBV11-2 and TRBJ2-5, reads EAGVAQSPRYKIIEKRQSVAFWCNPISGHATLYWYQQILGQGPKLLIQFQNNGVVDDSQLPKDRFSAERLKGVDSTLKIQPAKLEDSAVYLCASRLGRRLQETQYFGPGTRLLVL.